This T cell receptor beta chain was recovered during a study of T cells in Graves' hyperthyroidism and ophthalmopathy. Overall study results and limits: The model predicted ophthalmopathy a median approximately 6 months before onset.

TCR beta CDR3 regions were amplified from RNA transcripts. An initial round of RT-PCR targeting the TCR CDR3 relied on the HTBI primer set. A single record per CDR3 protein comes from TCRdb applying MiXCR to the multiplex PCR reads. This table holds 530,000 or so distinct CDR3 sequences, approximately 25% found once. Looked up from germline, CDR1 is GTSNPN and CDR2 is SVGIG (reference sequence). The CDR3 consists of 11 residues. V dropped 7 bases and J dropped 3; count of bases not matched to a gene: 1. It was uncontrolled infection, other autoimmune disease, pregnancy or lactation that excluded patients. This clonotype was counted a few times. No antigen is known for it.

The rearrangement joins TRBV30 to TRBJ2-7; 9 bases match TRBD1. This clonotype originated in a woman aged 25-40 years with Graves' ophthalmopathy. Sample: blood. The CDR3 DNA follows: TGTGCCTCGGACAGGGGCTACGAGCAGTACTTC. Translating it yields CASDRGYEQYF. Full variable domain (rest looked up from reference TRBV30 and TRBJ2-7): SQTIHQWPATLVQPVGSPLSLECTVEGTSNPNLYWYRQAAGRGLQLLFYSVGIGQISSEVPQNLSASRPQDRQFILSSKKLLLSDSGFYLCASDRGYEQYFGPGTRLTVT.